These 28 T cell receptor beta chains originate from one sample sequenced in a study of blood T cells in healthy people across ages. Combining a sample-barcoded 5' primer with a J-beta primer mix, a second PCR ran for about 7 to 11 cycles. TCRdb re-analysed the 5' RACE reads in MiXCR, keeping a single row per CDR3 protein. The top ten hold 28% of the sample, which has approximately 790,000 distinct CDR3 sequences, 62% seen once. Sequencing was performed on blood. The receptors derive from a man aged 25-40 years in good health.

There are a few counts of this clonotype. J is TRBJ2-5 and V is TRBV7-2; no reliable D call. CDR3 length: 11 amino acids. Trimming removed 5 bases at V and 7 bases at J, with 8 bases between. Germline CDR1 is SGHTA and CDR2 is FQGNSA. The CDR3 DNA reads as TGTGCCAGCAGCCAGCCCGGGACCCAGTACTTC. It codes for CASSQPGTQYF.

This clonotype was counted once. V is TRBV18 and J is TRBJ2-1; 10 bases are a match to TRBD2. Germline CDR1 is KGHSH and CDR2 is LQKENI. There are 17 residues in the CDR3. The V gene end was trimmed by 5 bases and the J gene end by 13 bases; junction bases not matched to a gene: 20. CDR3 amino acids: CASSEEILAGAAETQFF. The CDR3 DNA reads TGTGCCAGCTCAGAAGAGATCCTAGCGGGGGCCGCGGAGACCCAGTTCTTC.

This chain uses TRBV5-1 with TRBJ2-4; TRBD2 matches 12 bases. The closer fit of TRBJ2-7 to the DNA end suggests the J call may be wrong. CDR1 and CDR2 from the germline V gene are SGHRS and YFSETQ. The CDR3 runs 15 residues. DNA of the CDR3: TGCGCCAGCAGCTGGGCGACTAGCGGGGGTTACGAGCAGTACTTC. Its protein product is CASSWATSGGYEQYF.

This rearrangement joins TRBV12-3 or TRBV12-4 to TRBJ2-7, with 8 nucleotides matching TRBD2. J was trimmed by 7 bases and V by 6 bases; bases with no gene match: 14. The CDR3 extends over 15 amino acids. The CDR3 DNA follows: TGTGCCAGCAGGCCTACGGGGGGGCGGTTTGGGGAGCAGTACTTC. This encodes CASRPTGGRFGEQYF.

The chain joins TRBV12-3 or TRBV12-4 to TRBJ2-1, with D maybe TRBD2 (6 bases). This CDR3 is built from 13 residues. Trimming took 6 bases from V and 8 from J, leaving 14 bases between them. The CDR3 region is CASSLGLFDEQFF. DNA of the CDR3: TGTGCCAGCAGCCTAGGACTATTCGATGAGCAGTTCTTC.

V gene TRBV12-5 combines with J gene TRBJ2-1, with D perhaps being TRBD1 or TRBD2 (6 bases each). The CDR3 runs 16 residues. Germline CDR1 is LGHNT and CDR2 is FRNRAP. V lost 7 bases to trimming and J lost 4 bases, with 20 bases between them. The CDR3 coding sequence is TGTGCTAGTGCTCCCCCGAAGGGGGGCGGTTACAATGAGCAGTTCTTC. Protein: CASAPPKGGGYNEQFF.

The chain joins TRBV5-1 to TRBJ2-4, with 8 bases fitting TRBD2. J gave up 10 bases and V 3 bases, and 12 bases lay outside the gene matches. Germline CDR1 and CDR2: SGHRS and YFSETQ. CDR3 size: 15 residues. In DNA, the CDR3 is TGCGCCAGCAGCTCGTTGGGGCTAGCGGGCGGGATTCAGTACTTC. This sequence encodes CASSSLGLAGGIQYF.

The chain links TRBV4-1 to TRBJ2-2; 7 bases agree with TRBD1. Trimming removed 3 bases from V and 8 bases from J; junction bases left unmatched: 12. Germline V gene lookup returns CDR1 MGHRA and CDR2 YSYEKL. The CDR3 contains 16 residues. Written as DNA, the CDR3 is TGCGCCAGCAGCCATCCCGAAGGACAGGATACTGGGGAGCTGTTTTTT. Its translation: CASSHPEGQDTGELFF.

V is TRBV27 and J is TRBJ2-1; D gene uncertain. The CDR3 consists of 13 residues. Germline V lookup: CDR1 MNHEY, CDR2 SMNVEV (reference sequence). V lost 5 bases to trimming and J lost 9 bases, with 14 bases between them. Here the CDR3 reads CASSPRRSAEQFF. CDR3 nucleotides: TGTGCCAGCAGTCCCCGTAGATCGGCTGAGCAGTTCTTC.

This clonotype was observed a handful of times. CDR3 sequence reads: CASRSGQSYGYTF. CDR3 sequence (DNA): TGTGCCAGCAGGTCGGGACAGAGCTATGGCTACACCTTC. The chain combines TRBV28 with TRBJ1-2; the match to TRBD1 covers 7 bases. CDR1 is MDHEN and CDR2 is SYDVKM in the germline V gene. The length of the CDR3 is 13 residues. V lost 6 bases, J lost 4 bases, and 5 bases stayed unmatched.

The chain couples TRBV29-1 to TRBJ2-3; D may be TRBD1 or TRBD2 (5 bases each). Trimming cost V 3 bases and J 14 bases, with 9 bases left between them. The V gene's germline CDR1 is SQVTM and CDR2 ANQGSEA. The CDR3 totals 9 residues. The CDR3 loop is CSVDRDPYF. The CDR3 DNA follows: TGCAGCGTTGATAGGGACCCGTATTTT.

This clonotype was observed a handful of times. The J gene is TRBJ1-1, the V gene TRBV5-1, with no clear D. Germline assignment: CDR1 SGHRS and CDR2 YFSETQ. CDR3 size: 13 residues. The germline V and J ends were trimmed by 5 bases and 3 bases, with 11 bases remaining between them. The CDR3 is CASSLSAYTEAFF. CDR3 coding DNA: TGCGCCAGCAGTTTATCGGCCTACACTGAAGCTTTCTTT.

J is TRBJ1-6 and V is TRBV7-9; perhaps TRBD1 as D (5 bases). The V end lost 5 bases, the J end lost 4 bases, and 18 bases lay between the germline ends. CDR1 SEHNR and CDR2 FQNEAQ come from the germline V gene (reference sequence). This CDR3 spans 17 amino acids. In DNA, the CDR3 is TGTGCCAGCAGCCCCAGGGCCGCTCTCCCGTATAATTCACCCCTCCACTTT. Protein: CASSPRAALPYNSPLHF.

This chain connects TRBV15 to TRBJ2-7; D perhaps matches TRBD2 (5 bases). The CDR3 contains 16 residues. V shed 5 bases and J shed 5 bases, with 22 bases lying between them. Germline V gene lookup returns CDR1 LNHNV and CDR2 YYDKDF (reference sequence). CDR3 DNA sequence: TGTGCCACCAGCGCAATGGTGAGGGTATTAGGCGACGAGCAGTACTTC. Translation gives CATSAMVRVLGDEQYF.

The J gene is TRBJ2-5, the V gene TRBV29-1; 10 bases are a match to TRBD2. The CDR3 length is 15 residues. With 4 bases clipped from V and 5 bases from J, the junction kept 10 bases outside the gene matches. Germline V gene sequence: CDR1 SQVTM, CDR2 ANQGSEA. Here the CDR3 reads CSVAGTSERSETQYF. The CDR3 DNA sequence: TGCAGCGTTGCCGGGACTAGCGAGAGGAGTGAGACCCAGTACTTC.

This rearrangement joins TRBV20-1 to TRBJ2-1, with 10 bases aligning to TRBD2. Per the germline V gene, CDR1 is DFQATT and CDR2 is SNEGSKA (reference sequence). The CDR3 covers 16 residues. The J segment lost 5 bases and the V segment lost 0 bases, leaving 7 bases of the junction unmatched. CDR3 DNA sequence: TGCAGTGCTAGAGACCTAAGCGGGGGGGCTCACAATGAGCAGTTCTTC. Translation gives CSARDLSGGAHNEQFF.

In its sample, this clonotype was seen a few times. This chain connects TRBV7-9 to TRBJ2-4; D is undetermined. The DNA end is more similar to TRBJ2-7, so the J call may be wrong. The germline V gene encodes CDR1 SEHNR and CDR2 FQNEAQ (reference sequence). The CDR3 contains 10 residues. The CDR3 sequence: CASSSDEQYF. The CDR3 DNA follows: TGTGCCAGCAGCTCGGACGAGCAGTACTTC.

The rearrangement links TRBV6-2 or TRBV6-3 to TRBJ2-4; 7 bases are shared with TRBD1. The end of the DNA aligns better with TRBJ2-7, so the J call may be wrong. The CDR3 has 12 residues. Looked up from germline, CDR1 is MNHEY and CDR2 is SVGEGT. As DNA, the CDR3 is TGTGCCAGCACCGACAGGGCAGGCGAGCAGTACTTC. The encoded protein is CASTDRAGEQYF.

The chain employs TRBV29-1 and TRBJ1-2; TRBD1 might be the D (6 bases). The CDR3 length is 11 residues. V gave up 6 bases and J gave up 8 bases, with 13 bases separating them. CDR1 and CDR2 (germline): SQVTM, ANQGSEA. The chain's CDR3 is CSVEGERGYTF. CDR3 DNA: TGCAGCGTCGAGGGGGAGCGGGGCTACACCTTC.

This clonotype was picked up one time. This chain connects TRBV27 to TRBJ2-3, with TRBD2 matching over 7 bases. Germline CDR1 is MNHEY and CDR2 is SMNVEV (reference sequence). The length of the CDR3 is 15 residues. The ends lost 0 bases at V and 6 bases at J; junction bases unmatched: 6. The CDR3 loop reads CASSLSGGMGDTQYF. The DNA for the CDR3 is TGTGCCAGCAGTTTATCGGGGGGGATGGGGGATACGCAGTATTTT.

This clonotype was counted between two and nine times. This sequence joins TRBV21-1 and TRBJ2-4. TRBV21-1 is shown as a pseudogene. This CDR3 is built from 15 residues. CDR3 amino acids: CASSNSRGSKNIQYF. CDR3 DNA: TGTGCCAGCAGCAATTCTCGCGGCTCCAAAAACATTCAGTACTTC.

CDR3 nucleotides: TGTGCCAGCAGCTTAGTCGTCGGGGTGGGGTCCTTCCAAGAGACCCAGTACTTC. As protein: CASSLVVGVGSFQETQYF. This chain connects TRBV7-2 to TRBJ2-5; maybe TRBD2 (5 bases). The length of the CDR3 is 18 residues. Germline assignment: CDR1 SGHTA and CDR2 FQGNSA. Trimming cost V 1 base and J 1 base, with 19 bases left between them. The entire variable domain, with the rest obtained from reference TRBV7-2 and TRBJ2-5, is as follows: GAGVSQSPSNKVTEKGKDVELRCDPISGHTALYWYRQSLGQGLEFLIYFQGNSAPDKSGLPSDRFSAERTGGSVSTLTIQRTQQEDSAVYLCASSLVVGVGSFQETQYFGPGTRLLVL.

V gene TRBV30 combines with J gene TRBJ2-1; the D gene is possibly TRBD1 (5 bases). CDR1 is GTSNPN and CDR2 is SVGIG in the germline V gene (reference sequence). CDR3 length: 16 amino acids. Trimming cost V 2 bases and J 5 bases, with 19 bases left between them. CDR3: CAWSPPRIGDDNEQFF. The CDR3 coding sequence is TGTGCCTGGAGTCCCCCGCGGATAGGGGATGACAATGAGCAGTTCTTC.

This sequence joins TRBV6-2 or TRBV6-3 and TRBJ1-2; no definite D call. The CDR3 length is 13 residues. Deletions cut 0 bases from V and 8 bases from J, with 10 bases between. The germline V gene has CDR1 MNHEY and CDR2 SVGEGT. The CDR3 loop is CASSYSNLRGYTF. DNA for the CDR3: TGTGCCAGCAGTTACTCGAATTTGCGGGGCTACACCTTC.

The chain combines TRBV7-9 with TRBJ2-1, with 8 bases identical to TRBD2. J gave up 10 bases and V 3 bases, and 11 bases lay outside the gene matches. The CDR3 is 15 residues long. Germline lookup yields CDR1 SEHNR and CDR2 FQNEAQ (reference sequence). The CDR3 here is CASSFYIAGRSEQFF. The DNA of the CDR3 is TGTGCCAGCAGCTTTTATATAGCGGGGCGGAGCGAGCAGTTCTTC. Based on the CDR3 plus reference TRBV7-9 and TRBJ2-1, the full variable domain is DTGVSQNPRHKITKRGQNVTFRCDPISEHNRLYWYRQTLGQGPEFLTYFQNEAQLEKSRLLSDRFSAERPKGSFSTLEIQRTEQGDSAMYLCASSFYIAGRSEQFFGPGTRLTVL.

The chain couples TRBV14 to TRBJ1-2; perhaps TRBD1 as D (5 bases). V lost 3 bases and J lost 4, with 21 bases in between. The CDR3 totals 17 residues. Germline values: CDR1 SGHDN, CDR2 FVKESK. The CDR3 nucleotides read TGTGCCAGCAGCCACGGACAATTGGGGTTCAGGATCTATGGCTACACCTTC. Translating it yields CASSHGQLGFRIYGYTF. The full variable domain, rest sourced from reference TRBV14 and TRBJ1-2, is EAGVTQFPSHSVIEKGQTVTLRCDPISGHDNLYWYRRVMGKEIKFLLHFVKESKQDESGMPNNRFLAERTGGTYSTLKVQPAELEDSGVYFCASSHGQLGFRIYGYTFGSGTRLTVV.

V usage is TRBV7-8 and J usage is TRBJ2-3, with D perhaps given as TRBD1 or TRBD2 (5 bases each). Germline V lookup: CDR1 SGHVS, CDR2 FQNEAQ. This CDR3 is 16 amino acids long. Trimming pared 6 bases from V and 2 bases from J, leaving 18 bases between. The CDR3 is CASRRAGALITDTQYF. The DNA for the CDR3 is TGTGCCAGCAGGAGGGCCGGGGCGTTGATCACAGATACGCAGTATTTT.

This clonotype came up a few times. In nucleotides, the CDR3 is TGCAGCGTTGGACACAGTTCAGATACGCAGTATTTT. Translating gives CSVGHSSDTQYF. The chain couples TRBV29-1 to TRBJ2-3; D not certain. Germline assignment: CDR1 SQVTM and CDR2 ANQGSEA. This CDR3 region has 12 residues. Trimming stripped 4 bases from V and 4 bases from J, with 9 bases between.